This T cell receptor beta chain is drawn from a study of blood T cell repertoires in COVID-19. The CDR3 covers 16 residues. Germline CDR1 SGHVS, CDR2 FQNEAQ. The V segment lost 2 bases and the J segment 2 bases; nucleotides outside the gene matches: 4. Generated by immunoSEQ multiplex PCR, the TCRdb table keeps only in-frame clones and is missing some. The repertoire includes about 59,000 clones, roughly 91% of them detected once, and 8.5% to 10% sits in the top ten. The V call is TRBV7-8, the J call TRBJ2-5, with 11 bases fitting TRBD2. Sequenced input: peripheral blood. The receptor comes from a human donor in a cohort sampled during active COVID-19. The CDR3, as DNA: TGTGCCAGCAGCTTACCGACTAGCGGGGTGCAAGAGACCCAGTACTTC. Protein sequence: CASSLPTSGVQETQYF.